The rows below give T cell receptor beta chains drawn from one sample of a study of control samples from healthy donors and cancer patients. Clones were read by immunoSEQ multiplex PCR, and TCRdb kept only the in-frame ones, dropping some. This sample has roughly 100,000 clones, with roughly 92% found just once. Input material: blood. The source of these receptors is a human donor in good health. The donor label of this sample is uncertain. CDR3s include the opening cysteine and the closing phenylalanine or tryptophan. D genes are given only for firm matches. Clone size is not always given. Where it is, it says once, few, many or a class for expanded clones.

V gene: TRBV10-3
D gene: NA
clone size: NA
J gene: TRBJ1-4
CDR3 DNA: TGTGCCATCAGTGAAGAGGTTGGAGGGCACCTGTTTTTT
CDR3 protein: CAISEEVGGHLFF

V gene: TRBV14
D gene: TRBD1
clone size: NA
J gene: TRBJ2-1
CDR3 DNA: TGTGCCAGCAGCCCGCTGACAGGGGCGGGTGAGCAGTTCTTC
CDR3 protein: CASSPLTGAGEQFF

V gene: TRBV29-1
D gene: NA
clone size: NA
J gene: TRBJ1-1
CDR3 DNA: TGCAGCACTGGGGGGGGGAGCTCGACTGAAGCTTTCTTT
CDR3 protein: CSTGGGSSTEAFF

V gene: TRBV29-1
D gene: NA
clone size: NA
J gene: TRBJ1-1
CDR3 DNA: TGCTCGGCGTTAGCTAGGTCCGAGTCTTTCTTT
CDR3 protein: CSALARSESFF

V gene: TRBV7-2
D gene: NA
clone size: NA
J gene: TRBJ2-1
CDR3 DNA: TGTGCCAGCAGACCGAGACGGGTAAATAATGAGCAGTTCTTC
CDR3 protein: CASRPRRVNNEQFF

V gene: TRBV24-1
D gene: NA
clone size: NA
J gene: TRBJ2-2
CDR3 DNA: TGTGCCACCTCGGTTCGGGCCGGGGAGCTGTTTTTT
CDR3 protein: CATSVRAGELFF

V gene: TRBV18
D gene: NA
clone size: NA
J gene: TRBJ2-7
CDR3 DNA: TGTGCCAGCTCACCACGTTCTAGCGCAAGCCGCTACGAGCAGTACTTC
CDR3 protein: CASSPRSSASRYEQYF

V gene: TRBV5-1
D gene: NA
clone size: NA
J gene: TRBJ2-3
CDR3 DNA: TGCGCCAGCAGGCTAGCGACAGATACGCAGTATTTT
CDR3 protein: CASRLATDTQYF

V gene: TRBV2
D gene: NA
clone size: once
J gene: TRBJ1-1
CDR3 DNA: TGTGCCAGCGGGGAGAAAAACACTGAAGCTTTCTTT
CDR3 protein: CASGEKNTEAFF

V gene: TRBV5-5
D gene: NA
clone size: NA
J gene: TRBJ2-7
CDR3 DNA: TGTGCCAGCAGCTTGGGTGGGGGGACGGTCGGCGAGCAGTACTTC
CDR3 protein: CASSLGGGTVGEQYF

V gene: TRBV9
D gene: NA
clone size: NA
J gene: TRBJ2-3
CDR3 DNA: TGTGCCAGCAGCGTAGATTTAACAGATACGCAGTATTTT
CDR3 protein: CASSVDLTDTQYF

V gene: TRBV5-1
D gene: NA
clone size: NA
J gene: TRBJ2-5
CDR3 DNA: TGCGCCAGCAGCTTGGGATACCAAGAGACCCAGTACTTC
CDR3 protein: CASSLGYQETQYF

V gene: TRBV5-5
D gene: NA
clone size: NA
J gene: TRBJ2-7
CDR3 DNA: TGTGCCAGCAGCTTGGGCGGTGAATCCTACGAGCAGTACTTC
CDR3 protein: CASSLGGESYEQYF

V gene: TRBV19
D gene: NA
clone size: NA
J gene: TRBJ1-2
CDR3 DNA: TGTGCCAGTAGCCAGGACAGATCCTCCAATGGCTACACCTTC
CDR3 protein: CASSQDRSSNGYTF

V gene: TRBV3-1/TRBV3-2
D gene: NA
clone size: NA
J gene: TRBJ1-2
CDR3 DNA: TGTGCCAGCAGCCCGGGACACCAACATGGCTACACCTTC
CDR3 protein: CASSPGHQHGYTF

V gene: TRBV3-1/TRBV3-2
D gene: TRBD2
clone size: NA
J gene: TRBJ2-1
CDR3 DNA: TGTGCCAGCAGCCAAGAGGATGGTGGGGGACTAGCCGAGGAGCAGTTCTTC
CDR3 protein: CASSQEDGGGLAEEQFF

V gene: TRBV25-1
D gene: TRBD1
clone size: NA
J gene: TRBJ1-4
CDR3 DNA: TGTGCCAGCAGTGCGGACAGGGCGGGGGAAAAACTGTTTTTT
CDR3 protein: CASSADRAGEKLFF

V gene: TRBV27
D gene: NA
clone size: many
J gene: TRBJ2-7
CDR3 DNA: TGTGCCAGCAGTTTGACATTTCTGTCCTACGAGCAGTACTTC
CDR3 protein: CASSLTFLSYEQYF

V gene: TRBV3-1/TRBV3-2
D gene: NA
clone size: NA
J gene: TRBJ2-2
CDR3 DNA: TGTGCCAGCAGCCAAGATCCCCCCGGGTGGACCGGGGAGCTGTTTTTT
CDR3 protein: CASSQDPPGWTGELFF

V gene: TRBV30
D gene: NA
clone size: NA
J gene: TRBJ1-1
CDR3 DNA: TGTGCCTGGAGTACCCTATGGGACACTGAAGCTTTCTTT
CDR3 protein: CAWSTLWDTEAFF

V gene: TRBV28
D gene: NA
clone size: NA
J gene: TRBJ1-2
CDR3 DNA: TGTGCCAGCCACAGGGAGTATGGCTACACCTTC
CDR3 protein: CASHREYGYTF

V gene: TRBV13
D gene: NA
clone size: once
J gene: TRBJ1-2
CDR3 DNA: TGTGCCAGCAGCGCCCGACAGGAGAGCTATGGCTACACCTTC
CDR3 protein: CASSARQESYGYTF

V gene: TRBV18
D gene: NA
clone size: once
J gene: TRBJ2-7
CDR3 DNA: TGTGCCAGCTCAGAAGACAGGAGCTCCTACGAGCAGTACTTC
CDR3 protein: CASSEDRSSYEQYF

V gene: TRBV11-2
D gene: TRBD1
clone size: NA
J gene: TRBJ2-5
CDR3 DNA: TGTGCCAGCAGCCCAAACAGGGGGGTGGAGACCCAGTACTTC
CDR3 protein: CASSPNRGVETQYF

V gene: TRBV15
D gene: NA
clone size: NA
J gene: TRBJ1-2
CDR3 DNA: TGTGCCACCAGCAGAGACGGGAACAGGGAAGGAGGCTATGGCTACACCTTC
CDR3 protein: CATSRDGNREGGYGYTF

V gene: TRBV6-1
D gene: NA
clone size: NA
J gene: TRBJ1-1
CDR3 DNA: TGTGCCAGCAGGCCGTTTCTGGGGAACACTGAAGCTTTCTTT
CDR3 protein: CASRPFLGNTEAFF

V gene: TRBV2
D gene: NA
clone size: NA
J gene: TRBJ1-4
CDR3 DNA: TGTGCCAGCAGTGCAACTCCGTCCAAACTGTTTTTT
CDR3 protein: CASSATPSKLFF

V gene: TRBV6-5
D gene: NA
clone size: NA
J gene: TRBJ1-1
CDR3 DNA: TGTGCCAGCAGTTACTCTCCACAGGGAAACACTGAAGCTTTCTTT
CDR3 protein: CASSYSPQGNTEAFF

V gene: TRBV7-2
D gene: TRBD2
clone size: NA
J gene: TRBJ2-2
CDR3 DNA: TGTGCCAGCAGCTCCACCACGTCTAGCGGGTACACCGGGGAGCTGTTTTTT
CDR3 protein: CASSSTTSSGYTGELFF

V gene: TRBV3-1/TRBV3-2
D gene: NA
clone size: NA
J gene: TRBJ1-3
CDR3 DNA: TGTGCCAGCAGCCAGGGTTCTGGAAACACCATATATTTT
CDR3 protein: CASSQGSGNTIYF

V gene: TRBV30
D gene: NA
clone size: NA
J gene: TRBJ1-1
CDR3 DNA: TGTGCCTGGAGTGTAAGGGGTTTCACTGAAGCTTTCTTT
CDR3 protein: CAWSVRGFTEAFF

V gene: TRBV3-1/TRBV3-2
D gene: NA
clone size: NA
J gene: TRBJ2-5
CDR3 DNA: TGTGCCAGCAGCCAAGATCAAGGAGAGACCCAGTACTTC
CDR3 protein: CASSQDQGETQYF

V gene: TRBV4-1
D gene: NA
clone size: NA
J gene: TRBJ1-5
CDR3 DNA: TGCGCCAGCAGCCAAGTCCTGGGAAATCAGCCCCAGCATTTT
CDR3 protein: CASSQVLGNQPQHF

V gene: TRBV4-1
D gene: NA
clone size: NA
J gene: TRBJ1-2
CDR3 DNA: TGCGCCAGCAGCCAAGTTCCCCTGGACCGGGGCTATGGCTACACCTTC
CDR3 protein: CASSQVPLDRGYGYTF

V gene: TRBV7-9
D gene: NA
clone size: NA
J gene: TRBJ1-1
CDR3 DNA: TGTGCCAGCAGCGGCGGTGAAGCTTTCTTT
CDR3 protein: CASSGGEAFF

V gene: TRBV12-5
D gene: NA
clone size: NA
J gene: TRBJ2-1
CDR3 DNA: TGTGCTAGTGGTTACCACAATGAGCAGTTCTTC
CDR3 protein: CASGYHNEQFF

V gene: TRBV18
D gene: NA
clone size: NA
J gene: TRBJ2-6
CDR3 DNA: TGTGCCAGCTCATCACAAACGTCGGTTGCTGGGGCCAACGTCCTGACTTTC
CDR3 protein: CASSSQTSVAGANVLTF

V gene: TRBV11-2
D gene: NA
clone size: NA
J gene: TRBJ2-1
CDR3 DNA: TGTGCCAGCAGCCCCAAGAATGAGCAGTTCTTC
CDR3 protein: CASSPKNEQFF

V gene: TRBV5-1
D gene: NA
clone size: NA
J gene: TRBJ1-6
CDR3 DNA: TGCGCCAGCAGCTCGGTTCCGGCCGATTTCAATTCACCCCTCCACTTT
CDR3 protein: CASSSVPADFNSPLHF

V gene: TRBV11-2
D gene: NA
clone size: NA
J gene: TRBJ1-2
CDR3 DNA: TGTGCCAGCAGCCATTTGGGGGCGGAGGGATTCTATGGCTACACCTTC
CDR3 protein: CASSHLGAEGFYGYTF

V gene: TRBV14
D gene: NA
clone size: NA
J gene: TRBJ2-2
CDR3 DNA: TGTGCCAGCAGCCGACCCGGGACAAACACCGGGGAGCTGTTTTTT
CDR3 protein: CASSRPGTNTGELFF

V gene: TRBV7-9
D gene: NA
clone size: NA
J gene: TRBJ1-1
CDR3 DNA: TGTGCCAGCAGCCCAGGGGTCGGGGACACTGAAGCTTTCTTT
CDR3 protein: CASSPGVGDTEAFF

V gene: TRBV2
D gene: NA
clone size: NA
J gene: TRBJ1-3
CDR3 DNA: TGTGCCAGCACGGAACCTAGCTCTGGAAACACCATATATTTT
CDR3 protein: CASTEPSSGNTIYF

V gene: TRBV25-1
D gene: NA
clone size: NA
J gene: TRBJ2-5
CDR3 DNA: TGTGCCAGCAGTGGGTTAGGGGAGACCCAGTACTTC
CDR3 protein: CASSGLGETQYF

V gene: TRBV27
D gene: TRBD1
clone size: NA
J gene: TRBJ1-6
CDR3 DNA: TGTGCCAGCAGTTGGGACAGGGCTTCACCCCTCCACTTT
CDR3 protein: CASSWDRASPLHF

V gene: TRBV6-5
D gene: NA
clone size: once
J gene: TRBJ2-3
CDR3 DNA: TGTGCCAGCAGCTTGGCGAGCACAGATACGCAGTATTTT
CDR3 protein: CASSLASTDTQYF

V gene: TRBV3-1/TRBV3-2
D gene: NA
clone size: NA
J gene: TRBJ1-6
CDR3 DNA: TGTGCCAGCAGCCAAGGGCGGATCTATAATTCACCCCTCCACTTT
CDR3 protein: CASSQGRIYNSPLHF

V gene: TRBV5-4
D gene: NA
clone size: NA
J gene: TRBJ1-3
CDR3 DNA: TGTGCCAGCAGCTTGGCGACAGAAACGTTCACTGGAAACACCATATATTTT
CDR3 protein: CASSLATETFTGNTIYF

V gene: TRBV19
D gene: NA
clone size: few
J gene: TRBJ1-2
CDR3 DNA: TGTGCCAGTTCACCAGCTAACTACTATGGCTACACCTTC
CDR3 protein: CASSPANYYGYTF